The T cell receptor beta chain described here comes from a study of cytomegalovirus exposure and HLA in healthy donors. Germline V lookup: CDR1 LGHNA, CDR2 YNFKEQ. CDR3 size: 16 residues. V lost 0 bases, J lost 3 bases, and 14 bases lay in between. The study, taken as a whole, reports: According to a later analysis, donors in an Asian-associated ancestry cluster reportedly had fewer N-insertions than the roughly 670-donor mean. Some V segments, including TRBV6-2 and TRBV6-3, were excluded as indistinguishable.

PCR involved 60 Vbeta and 13 Jbeta primers. Original analysis: In a later analysis, roughly 10 million of 75 million to 85 million unique beta chains occurred in at least two donors. Produced via immunoSEQ multiplex PCR; TCRdb's table is partial and in-frame only. From that table come the V and J calls and clone size; the DNA was used to work out D and trimming. This table has over 150,000 clones, 84% appearing once. This clone was detected only once. The antigen is not known. This chain connects TRBV4-2 to TRBJ1-2; possible D gene TRBD1, 6 bases. The sequencing input was PBMCs. The receptor was derived from a man younger than 30 in good health and CMV-seronegative. The CDR3 is CASSQDLGARDYGYTF. Here the CDR3 DNA reads TGTGCCAGCAGCCAAGATTTGGGGGCGCGTGACTATGGCTACACCTTC.